This TCR beta chain was captured by sequencing in a study of vaccination and CD4 T cells after COVID-19. Regarding treatment: approximately 10-day PBMC culture with coronavirus spike peptide pools or control peptides (ViraFEST assay). Once obtained from cultured CD4+ T cells, the DNA was sequenced using the Oncomine TCR Beta short-read assay. TCRdb independently ran MiXCR on the PCR reads; one entry per CDR3 protein. Of about 26,000 distinct CDR3 sequences in the sample, 40% to 45% were seen once. As concerns this clonotype: The antigen remains undetermined.

This CDR3 spans 14 amino acids. V was shortened by 3 bases and J by 5 bases, with 13 bases between the two germline ends. The germline gives CDR1 SGHVS, CDR2 FQNEAQ. The source is a human donor who had recovered from COVID-19. The sequenced sample was CD4+ T cells from blood, cultured in vitro. The chain links TRBV7-8 to TRBJ1-1; D perhaps matches TRBD1 (5 bases). This chain's CDR3 is CASSFRGTGTEAFF. The DNA for the CDR3 is TGTGCCAGCAGCTTTCGGGGCACGGGGACTGAAGCTTTCTTT. Full variable domain (rest looked up from reference TRBV7-8 and TRBJ1-1): GAGVSQSPRYKVAKRGQDVALRCDPISGHVSLFWYQQALGQGPEFLTYFQNEAQLDKSGLPSDRFFAERPEGSVSTLKIQRTQQEDSAVYLCASSFRGTGTEAFFGQGTRLTVV.